This TCR beta chain derives from a study of a mutant IDH1 vaccine in newly diagnosed glioma. Clones were sequenced by immunoSEQ multiplex PCR, and TCRdb holds only the in-frame ones, with some missing. Here the sample spans more than 40,000 clones, around 80% being singletons. This clone was detected only a few times. No antigen is known for it. Sample time point: week 5, during vaccination. One vaccine dose held 300 ug of mutant IDH1 20-mer peptide and came with topical imiquimod. The ends lost 3 bases at V and 2 bases at J; junction bases unmatched: 0. This CDR3 has 14 amino acids. CDR1 is SNHLY, CDR2 FYNNEI, per germline.

The J gene is TRBJ1-5, the V gene TRBV2; 8 bases match TRBD1. This sequence originates from a woman between 40 and 50 years old with glioma. Sequenced material: PBMCs, taken from a glioma patient whose treatment included an IDH1 peptide vaccine. CDR3 loop: CASSEDRGNQPQHF. The DNA for the CDR3 is TGTGCCAGCAGTGAGGACAGGGGCAATCAGCCCCAGCATTTT.